This TCR beta chain was identified in a study of blood T cell repertoires in COVID-19. The wider study: Both acute and convalescent COVID-19 samples were obtained from the United States, Italy and Spain. The analysed material was cDNA or gDNA that came from T cells, B-cell-depleted T cells, or PBMCs.

Original data processing: Amplified reference gene primers provided the basis for estimating nucleated cell counts. Assay used: immunoSEQ multiplex PCR; TCRdb lists only in-frame clones, some missing. Clone size and the V and J calls come from that table; the DNA yielded D and trimming. The sample includes some 37,000 clones, around 90% of them seen just once. Germline V CDR1 and CDR2: LNHNV, YYDKDF (reference sequence). Trimming stripped 3 bases from V and 1 base from J, with 6 bases between. This CDR3 region has 13 residues. The chain links TRBV15 to TRBJ2-5; D remains unclear. Sequencing was carried out using peripheral blood. The clonotype comes from a man between 65 and 85 years old with acute or convalescent COVID-19. CDR3 sequence: CATSSWLQETQYF. CDR3 DNA: TGTGCCACCAGCAGTTGGCTCCAAGAGACCCAGTACTTC.